This T cell receptor (beta chain) was sequenced during a study of regulatory T cells in long-lasting Graves disease. Time point in this sample: newly diagnosed GD, antithyroid drugs for less than 3 months. Making the TCR library involved RNA that had been extracted from PBMCs. According to the study, TCR beta libraries were built with iRepertoire HTBI primers and CDR3-region Arm-PCR. In TCRdb, the multiplex PCR reads were re-called with MiXCR into one record per CDR3 protein. The sample shows 450,000 to 700,000 distinct CDR3 sequences, roughly 13% of them seen only once. The same data also went into a second study, on T cells in Graves' hyperthyroidism and ophthalmopathy.

This specimen was peripheral blood mononuclear cells (PBMCs), taken at new diagnosis, from a patient treated with antithyroid drugs. This clonotype was obtained from a man aged 25 to 45 with Graves disease.

The CDR3 region has the DNA TGTGCCAGCACCCCCGGGCAGGCCACAGATACGCAGTATTTT. It codes for CASTPGQATDTQYF. This sequence joins TRBV12-3 or TRBV12-4 and TRBJ2-3; D remains ambiguous. This CDR3 is 14 amino acids long. With 7 bases removed from V and 2 bases from J, the gap between germline ends came to 13 bases.